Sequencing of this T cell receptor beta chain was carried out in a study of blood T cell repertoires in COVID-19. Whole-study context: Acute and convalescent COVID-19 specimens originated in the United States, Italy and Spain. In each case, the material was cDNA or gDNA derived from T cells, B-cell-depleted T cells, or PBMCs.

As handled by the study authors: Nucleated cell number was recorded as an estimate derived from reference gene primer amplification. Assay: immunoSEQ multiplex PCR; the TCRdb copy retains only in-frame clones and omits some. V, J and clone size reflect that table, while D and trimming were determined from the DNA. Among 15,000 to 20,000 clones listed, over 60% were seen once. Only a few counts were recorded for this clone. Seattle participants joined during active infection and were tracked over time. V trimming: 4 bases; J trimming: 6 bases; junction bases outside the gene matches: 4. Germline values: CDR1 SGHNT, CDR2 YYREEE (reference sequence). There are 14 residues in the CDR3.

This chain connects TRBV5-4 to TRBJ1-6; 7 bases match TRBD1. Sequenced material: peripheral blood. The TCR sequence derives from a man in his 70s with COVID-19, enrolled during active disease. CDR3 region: CASSLGQLNSPLHF. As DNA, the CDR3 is TGTGCCAGCAGCCTGGGACAGCTTAATTCACCCCTCCACTTT.